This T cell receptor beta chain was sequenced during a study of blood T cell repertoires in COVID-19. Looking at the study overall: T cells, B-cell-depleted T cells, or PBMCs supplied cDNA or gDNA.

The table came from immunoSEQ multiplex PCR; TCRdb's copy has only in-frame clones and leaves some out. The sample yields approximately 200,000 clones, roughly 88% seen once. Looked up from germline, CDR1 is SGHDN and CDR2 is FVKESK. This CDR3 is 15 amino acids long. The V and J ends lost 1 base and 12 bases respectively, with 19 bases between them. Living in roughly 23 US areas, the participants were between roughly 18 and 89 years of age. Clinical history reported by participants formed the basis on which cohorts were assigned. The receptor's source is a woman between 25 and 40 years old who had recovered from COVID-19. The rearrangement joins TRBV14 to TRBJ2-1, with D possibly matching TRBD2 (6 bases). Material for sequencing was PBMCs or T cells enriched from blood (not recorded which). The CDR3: CASSQGTSLGWVQFF. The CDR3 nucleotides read TGTGCCAGCAGCCAAGGAACTAGCCTCGGGTGGGTGCAGTTCTTC.